What follows are 15 T cell receptor beta chains derived from one specimen sequenced in a study of beta chain features in type 1 diabetes. Study conclusions and caveats: A moderate, significant TCRB CDR3 shortening appeared in type 1 diabetes across four CD4+ subsets.

TCRB transcripts that were expressed got sequenced, as all of the isolated RNA had been reverse transcribed. The data were produced by immunoSEQ multiplex PCR, yet TCRdb's version contains in-frame clones alone and is incomplete. The sample consists of hundreds of thousands of clones, 11% to 15% of them appearing once. Their recognized antigens are unknown. Sequenced input: naive CD4+ T cells from blood. The receptors stem from a man aged 18 to 35 with type 1 diabetes.

This sequence joins TRBV7-9 and TRBJ2-7; the match to TRBD2 covers 9 bases. V lost 1 base and J lost 7; bases outside the gene matches: 8. The germline V gene encodes CDR1 SEHNR and CDR2 FQNEAQ (reference sequence). The CDR3 spans 15 residues. CDR3 sequence reads: CASSLEAGGSREQYF. The CDR3 region has the DNA TGTGCCAGCAGCTTAGAAGCGGGAGGATCTCGGGAGCAGTACTTC. The complete variable domain, with remaining parts taken from reference TRBV7-9 and TRBJ2-7, reads DTGVSQNPRHKITKRGQNVTFRCDPISEHNRLYWYRQTLGQGPEFLTYFQNEAQLEKSRLLSDRFSAERPKGSFSTLEIQRTEQGDSAMYLCASSLEAGGSREQYFGPGTRLTVT.

The chain recombines TRBV11-1 with TRBJ1-6; 9 nucleotides match TRBD1. This CDR3 has 14 residues. The junction had 7 bases not matched to a gene; V was cut back by 10 bases and J by 6 bases. CDR1 is SGHAT and CDR2 is FQDESV in the germline V gene (reference sequence). As DNA, the CDR3 is TGTGCCACCACGACAGGGGGACGTAATTCACCCCTCCACTTT. The encoded protein is CATTTGGRNSPLHF. The full variable domain, rest sourced from reference TRBV11-1 and TRBJ1-6, is EAEVAQSPRYKITEKSQAVAFWCDPISGHATLYWYRQILGQGPELLVQFQDESVVDDSQLPKDRFSAERLKGVDSTLKIQPAELGDSAMYLCATTTGGRNSPLHFGNGTRLTVT.

This clone was observed a few times. CDR3 in amino acids: CASSSTRGTVKDQPQHF. The CDR3 nucleotides read TGTGCCAGCAGTTCAACCCGAGGGACGGTGAAAGATCAGCCCCAGCATTTT. The genes are TRBV28 and TRBJ1-5; D possibly corresponds to TRBD1 (5 bases). CDR3 length: 17 residues. The ends were cut back, 4 bases at V and 5 bases at J, with 21 bases in the middle. Germline values: CDR1 MDHEN, CDR2 SYDVKM.

The chain uses TRBV4-3 and TRBJ2-1, with D tentatively TRBD1 (5 bases). The CDR3 contains 16 residues. The germline V gene has CDR1 LGHNA and CDR2 YSLEER. V gave up 4 bases and J gave up 3 bases, with 16 bases separating them. The CDR3 bases are TGCGCCAGCAGCCTCGCGCCGACAGATTTCTACAATGAGCAGTTCTTC. This gives the protein CASSLAPTDFYNEQFF.

This clone appeared a few times. Other DNA variants within this sample encode the same CDR3. The chain joins TRBV30 to TRBJ2-5, with D possibly TRBD1 on 7 matching bases. With 0 bases removed from V and 5 bases from J, the gap between germline ends came to 10 bases. Germline lookup yields CDR1 GTSNPN and CDR2 SVGIG (reference sequence). The CDR3 spans 13 residues. CDR3 nucleotide sequence: TGTGCCTGGAGTGTACAGGGGAGGGAGACCCAGTACTTC. This translates into CAWSVQGRETQYF. Filled out from reference TRBV30 and TRBJ2-5, the complete variable domain reads SQTIHQWPATLVQPVGSPLSLECTVEGTSNPNLYWYRQAAGRGLQLLFYSVGIGQISSEVPQNLSASRPQDRQFILSSKKLLLSDSGFYLCAWSVQGRETQYFGPGTRLLVL.

The V gene is TRBV4-2, the J gene TRBJ2-5, with D unresolved. Trimming left V 4 bases short and J 2 bases short, with 11 bases between. The CDR3 runs 14 residues. Germline CDR1 and CDR2: LGHNA and YNFKEQ. The DNA of the CDR3 is TGTGCCAGCAGCCCAACCGGGTCGCAAGAGACCCAGTACTTC. Protein: CASSPTGSQETQYF.

This clone was observed a handful of times. The chain has TRBV13 and TRBJ2-6; 8 bases align to TRBD2. The CDR3 is 22 residues long. Germline V CDR1 and CDR2: PRHDT, FYEKMQ (reference sequence). J was trimmed by 10 bases and V by 5 bases; bases with no gene match: 31. The CDR3 DNA sequence: TGTGCCAGCAGCCCCGGTGCGGGCGTAGCGGGAATGGGGTCCCGGGGTCTAAACGTCCTGACTTTC. As protein: CASSPGAGVAGMGSRGLNVLTF.

This clone was seen a few times. This chain links TRBV30 with TRBJ2-1; D might be TRBD1 or TRBD2, each matching 6 bases. This CDR3 comprises 12 residues. Trimming shortened V by 4 bases and J by 12 bases, and 16 bases separated the two germline ends. Germline V gene lookup returns CDR1 GTSNPN and CDR2 SVGIG (reference sequence). CDR3 protein: CAWTAGVGGQFF. The CDR3 nucleotides read TGTGCCTGGACGGCAGGGGTGGGAGGGCAGTTCTTC.

This clone has just a few counts. The chain has TRBV29-1 and TRBJ1-2, with TRBD1 matching over 7 bases. Germline V gene sequence: CDR1 SQVTM, CDR2 ANQGSEA. The CDR3 covers 12 residues. Trimming took 2 bases from V and 7 from J; bases not matched to a gene: 4. The CDR3 bases are TGCAGCGTTGAAATCGACAGGGTTGGCTACACCTTC. Residues: CSVEIDRVGYTF.

V is TRBV10-3 and J is TRBJ1-2; the D is unclear. Germline V gene lookup returns CDR1 ENHRY and CDR2 SYGVKD. The CDR3 contains 11 residues. V was pared by 2 bases and J by 7 bases, with 5 bases between. The chain's CDR3 is CAISEVGGYTF. The CDR3 bases are TGTGCCATCAGTGAGGTCGGTGGCTACACCTTC.

This clone came up a few times. This chain links TRBV5-1 with TRBJ1-2; D perhaps matches TRBD1 (5 bases). Trimming pared 0 bases from V and 6 bases from J, leaving 18 bases between. Looked up from germline, CDR1 is SGHRS and CDR2 is YFSETQ. The CDR3 extends over 16 amino acids. CDR3 amino acids: CASSLALARAFDGYTF. The CDR3 bases are TGCGCCAGCAGCTTGGCCTTAGCCAGGGCATTTGATGGCTACACCTTC.

V is TRBV27 and J is TRBJ2-2, with D perhaps TRBD1 (5 bases). Between the trimmed V and J ends, which lost 6 bases and 5 bases, there was a span of 10 bases. Looked up from germline, CDR1 is MNHEY and CDR2 is SMNVEV (reference sequence). This CDR3 contains 13 residues. As DNA, the CDR3 is TGTGCCAGCAGAAAGGCAGGGACCGGGGAGCTGTTTTTT. Amino acid sequence: CASRKAGTGELFF.

Points on this clone: Other nucleotide sequences from this sample produce the same CDR3. This chain joins TRBV6-1 and TRBJ2-3, with 11 positions matching TRBD2. The CDR3 is 15 amino acids. V was pared by 6 bases and J by 1 base, with 3 bases of the junction left unmatched. Germline V CDR1 and CDR2: MNHNS, SASEGT. Written as DNA, the CDR3 is TGTGCCAGCAGACTACTAGCGGGGGGCACAGATACGCAGTATTTT. Amino acid sequence: CASRLLAGGTDTQYF.

This clone has a handful of counts. In nucleotides, the CDR3 is TGTGCCAGCTCATCGCGGAGGGGTTACAATGAGCAGTTCTTC. Amino acids: CASSSRRGYNEQFF. The chain couples TRBV18 to TRBJ2-1; D perhaps matches TRBD2 (6 bases). Trimming cost V 5 bases and J 4 bases, with 12 bases left between them. This CDR3 is 14 amino acids long. Germline V lookup: CDR1 KGHSH, CDR2 LQKENI. The variable domain in full, completed from reference TRBV18 and TRBJ2-1, reads NAGVMQNPRHLVRRRGQEARLRCSPMKGHSHVYWYRQLPEEGLKFMVYLQKENIIDESGMPKERFSAEFPKEGPSILRIQQVVRGDSAAYFCASSSRRGYNEQFFGPGTRLTVL.

The chain employs TRBV10-2 and TRBJ2-3, with 9 bases that match TRBD2. This CDR3 has 15 residues. Germline V gene sequence: CDR1 WSHSY, CDR2 SAAADI. J gave up 4 bases and V 1 base, and 3 bases lay outside the gene matches. For the CDR3, the DNA is TGCGCCAGCAGTGAGTGGACTAGCGAAGCAGATACGCAGTATTTT. Protein sequence: CASSEWTSEADTQYF.